This T cell receptor beta chain was found in a study of cytomegalovirus exposure and HLA in healthy donors. Amplification used 60 Vbeta primers and 13 Jbeta primers. Measured with immunoSEQ multiplex PCR; TCRdb has only the in-frame clones, and not every one. The sample shows 100,000 to 150,000 clones, about 80% of them seen only once. Trimming left V 5 bases short and J 5 bases short, with 21 bases between. The V gene's germline CDR1 is SQVTM and CDR2 ANQGSEA. CDR3 length: 16 residues. Sequenced material: PBMCs. The TCR originated in a man between 25 and 39 years old in good health and CMV-seropositive. This chain links TRBV29-1 with TRBJ1-4; no firm D call. CDR3 in DNA: TGCAGCGTTAGCGGCGGTCCCCCGACGGAGAATGAAAAACTGTTTTTT. This translates into CSVSGGPPTENEKLFF.